At least ten counts were recorded for the clone carrying this T cell receptor (beta chain). Its antigen remains unknown. The CDR3 runs to 11 residues. The V and J ends lost 3 bases and 4 bases respectively, with 5 bases between them. CDR1 SGHRS and CDR2 YFSETQ come from the germline V gene. This sample stems from a study of metastatic and nonmetastatic thyroid tumors. Study in general: For malignant and benign thyroid patients, tumor or nodule tissue and blood were the sources whose repertoires were compared.

Per the original methods: Variation in CDR3 across clinicopathological groups served as the basis for constructing a distant-metastasis classifier in papillary thyroid cancer. From the PCR reads, TCRdb re-called clones with MiXCR. These V and J calls are TCRdb output, not the study's own analysis. The sample includes around 20,000 clones, around 12% of them seen just once. Until they underwent thyroid surgery, no patient had received any treatment. Study-level points and caveats: The study reportedly found significantly higher TCR beta diversity in malignant thyroid tumors than benign nodules, in blood and tumor.

This sequence originates from a female donor with papillary thyroid cancer or a benign thyroid nodule (not recorded which). Some clones in this sample may be carry-over from other donors' samples. Sequencing was carried out using blood. The rearrangement uses TRBV5-1 and TRBJ2-7; D not resolved. The DNA of the CDR3 is TGCGCCAGCAGCTCCTCTTACGAGCAGTACTTC. Its protein is CASSSSYEQYF. Looking up the rest from reference TRBV5-1 and TRBJ2-7 gives the full variable domain: KAGVTQTPRYLIKTRGQQVTLSCSPISGHRSVSWYQQTPGQGLQFLFEYFSETQRNKGNFPGRFSGRQFSNSRSEMNVSTLELGDSALYLCASSSSYEQYFGPGTRLTVT.